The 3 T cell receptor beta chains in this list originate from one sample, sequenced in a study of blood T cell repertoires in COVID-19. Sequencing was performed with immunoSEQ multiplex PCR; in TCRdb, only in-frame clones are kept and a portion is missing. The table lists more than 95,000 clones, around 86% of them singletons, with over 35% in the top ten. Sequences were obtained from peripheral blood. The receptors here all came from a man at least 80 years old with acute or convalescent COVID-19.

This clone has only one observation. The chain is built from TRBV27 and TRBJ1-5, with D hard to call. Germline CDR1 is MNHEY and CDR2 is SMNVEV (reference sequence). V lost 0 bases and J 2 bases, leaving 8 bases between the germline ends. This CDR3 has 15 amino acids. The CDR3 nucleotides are TGTGCCAGCAGTTTATCGCGGGTGGGCAATCAGCCCCAGCATTTT. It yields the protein CASSLSRVGNQPQHF.

The CDR3: CASSQDRGDIEKLFF. Written as DNA, the CDR3 is TGCGCCAGCAGCCAAGATCGCGGCGATATTGAAAAACTGTTTTTT. The rearrangement uses TRBV4-3 and TRBJ1-4; D gene uncertain. Germline assignment: CDR1 LGHNA and CDR2 YSLEER. The ends were cut back, 0 bases at V and 7 bases at J, with 12 bases in the middle. The CDR3 consists of 15 residues.

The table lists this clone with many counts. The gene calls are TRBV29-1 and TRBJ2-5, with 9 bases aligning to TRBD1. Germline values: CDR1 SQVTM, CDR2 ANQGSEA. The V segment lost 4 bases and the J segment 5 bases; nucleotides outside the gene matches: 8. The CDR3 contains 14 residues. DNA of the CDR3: TGCAGCGTTGGAGAAGGGACAGGGAGGGAGACCCAGTACTTC. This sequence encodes CSVGEGTGRETQYF.